A selection of T cell receptor beta chains follows, all from one sample in a study of T cell responses to AZD1222 COVID-19 vaccine. TCRdb keeps only in-frame clones here, not all; method: immunoSEQ multiplex PCR. The table lists 150,000 to 180,000 clones, 88% of them singletons. The sample was peripheral blood, taken on day 0 of AZD1222 vaccination. These receptor sequences come from an adult in good health. Each CDR3 is given without its conserved first and last residue. The D gene is left open where the match is weak.

TRBV7-9 | - | 10 | ASSFISDEQY
TRBV10-3 | - | 10 | AIGLNQETQY
TRBV28 | - | 13 | ASTGRVGTAYEQY
TRBV6-1 | TRBD2 | 16 | ASSEEGASGGAWNEQF
TRBV10-3 | - | 11 | AISDSGHYGYT
TRBV7-9 | - | 11 | ASSTGRAYEQY
TRBV6-5 | TRBD1 | 12 | ASTQGGSNQPQH
TRBV6-2/TRBV6-3 | - | 11 | ASSYSGRAEAF
TRBV6-5 | - | 11 | ASSYQSTGEAF
TRBV3-1/TRBV3-2 | - | 12 | ASSRRVSDYGYT
TRBV6-4 | - | 14 | ARGRGAPTPNTEAF
TRBV5-1 | TRBD2 | 13 | ASSTRLAGNNEQF
TRBV5-1 | - | 10 | ASSTGGDEAF
TRBV3-1/TRBV3-2 | - | 13 | ASSQDLAGGEKLF
TRBV6-5 | TRBD1 | 14 | ASSYGLTGAGTEAF
TRBV7-2 | - | 13 | ASSFSEGKSKNYT
TRBV5-5 | TRBD1 | 17 | ASSLGVQGVRPTNEKLF
TRBV19 | - | 11 | ASSIPASEPQH
TRBV6-2/TRBV6-3 | - | 11 | ASSSIMNTEAF
TRBV6-2/TRBV6-3 | TRBD1 | 13 | ASNPRTGAHQPQH
TRBV10-3 | TRBD2 | 11 | AISVGLADEQY
TRBV6-6 | - | 12 | ASSYSEGGTEAF
TRBV6-5 | - | 14 | ASSYGGAYSNQPQH
TRBV4-2 | TRBD2 | 14 | ASSQELAGGPNEQF
TRBV18 | - | 11 | ASSVRINYGYT
TRBV24-1 | - | 15 | ATSAAGGGPYYNEQF
TRBV7-2 | - | 12 | ASSFPYVSYGYT
TRBV5-1 | TRBD1 | 14 | ASSLPSTGWSDGYT
TRBV15 | - | 11 | ATSRGWGSEAF
TRBV6-5 | - | 12 | ASSYGPVNTEAF
TRBV3-1/TRBV3-2 | - | 15 | ASSQRTAPVRNEKLF
TRBV28 | - | 13 | ASRPSREPNEKLF
TRBV28 | - | 13 | ATFSGGPARETQY
TRBV7-9 | - | 10 | ASSEITGELF
TRBV19 | - | 11 | ASSADGTYEQY
TRBV18 | TRBD2 | 15 | ASSPPSGGTNTGELF
TRBV7-9 | - | 13 | ASSLLQGQTGELF
TRBV6-5 | TRBD1 | 13 | ASRETAGGTGELF
TRBV6-5 | - | 13 | ASSPGLTNTGELF
TRBV4-2 | TRBD1 | 13 | ASSQETGGWYEQF
TRBV10-2 | - | 11 | ATAAGPPQPQH
TRBV12-3/TRBV12-4 | - | 11 | ASSLTGSYGYT
TRBV11-2 | - | 13 | ASSREGAGANVLT
TRBV19 | - | 10 | ATLQGPYGYT
TRBV3-1/TRBV3-2 | TRBD2 | 15 | ASSQELAGRAKETQY
TRBV7-9 | - | 13 | ASSLVAGGGTEAF
TRBV7-2 | TRBD1 | 13 | ASSSGQGAPGGYT
TRBV12-3/TRBV12-4 | - | 11 | ASSFRWQTKAF
TRBV28 | - | 13 | ASSLVVFPIPVLT
TRBV6-5 | - | 13 | ASSNTLGGDSPLH
TRBV5-6 | TRBD1 | 16 | ASSRGQGALILVYGYT
TRBV7-7 | - | 11 | ASSLGDVETQY
TRBV28 | TRBD1 | 13 | ASTLTGGTNEKLF
TRBV7-8 | - | 12 | ASSLSGRNQPQH
TRBV5-1 | - | 12 | ASSLTGEDYEQY
TRBV10-1 | - | 11 | ASDRLAKNIQY
TRBV19 | - | 12 | ASRWGQGSGELF
TRBV6-5 | TRBD1 | 12 | ASQGQWVTGELF